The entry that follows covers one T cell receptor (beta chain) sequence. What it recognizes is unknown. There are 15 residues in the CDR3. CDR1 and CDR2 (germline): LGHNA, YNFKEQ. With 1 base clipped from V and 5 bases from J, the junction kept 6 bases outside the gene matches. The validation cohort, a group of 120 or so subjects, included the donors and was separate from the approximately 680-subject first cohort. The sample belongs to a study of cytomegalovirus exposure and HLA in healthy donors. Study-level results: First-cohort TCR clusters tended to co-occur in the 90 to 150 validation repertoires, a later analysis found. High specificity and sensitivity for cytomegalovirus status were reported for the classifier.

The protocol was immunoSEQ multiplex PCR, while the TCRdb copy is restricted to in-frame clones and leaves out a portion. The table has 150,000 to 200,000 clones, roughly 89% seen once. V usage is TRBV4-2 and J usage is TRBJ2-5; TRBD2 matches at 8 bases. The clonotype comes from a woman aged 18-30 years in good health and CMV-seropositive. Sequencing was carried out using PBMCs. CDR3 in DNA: TGTGCCAGCAGCCAAGCTTCGGGGGGGCAGGAGACCCAGTACTTC. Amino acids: CASSQASGGQETQYF.